Listed below are T cell receptor beta chains from one sample, sequenced in a study of breast tumors, draining lymph nodes, adjacent tissues. Each CDR3 protein gets one entry after TCRdb re-called the multiplex PCR reads with MiXCR. This table has tens of thousands of distinct CDR3 sequences, around 30% appearing once. Sequenced: axillary lymph node tissue. Receptor source: a female donor with breast cancer. Some clones in this sample may be carry-over from other donors' samples. The CDR3 runs from the conserved cysteine through the conserved F or W. The order of the fields is CDR3 length, clone size, J gene, D gene, V gene, CDR3 protein, CDR3 DNA. D genes are given only for firm matches. Expanded clones get a size class; other rows say once, few or many, or leave the size out.

length: 14; size: few; J: TRBJ1-1; D: NA; V: TRBV19; CDR3: CASSTKTGTTEAFF; DNA: TGTGCCAGTAGTACCAAGACAGGCACCACTGAAGCTTTCTTT
length: 13; size: many; J: TRBJ1-2; D: TRBD1; V: TRBV5-6; CDR3: CASSVGTGSGYTF; DNA: TGTGCCAGCAGCGTCGGGACAGGGTCAGGCTACACCTTC
length: 16; size: NA; J: TRBJ2-7; D: TRBD2; V: TRBV13; CDR3: CASSFRSGIGSYEQYF; DNA: TGTGCCAGCAGCTTCCGGAGCGGGATAGGTTCGTACGAGCAGTACTTC
length: 15; size: many; J: TRBJ2-7; D: NA; V: TRBV12-3/TRBV12-4; CDR3: CASSGGRSASYEQYF; DNA: TGTGCCAGCAGTGGGGGGAGGTCGGCCTCCTACGAGCAGTACTTC
length: 12; size: NA; J: TRBJ1-5; D: NA; V: TRBV28; CDR3: CASTAPQETQHF; DNA: TGTGCCAGCACAGCTCCTCAAGAGACCCAGCATTTT
length: 12; size: many; J: TRBJ2-2; D: NA; V: TRBV2; CDR3: CASSEEGGELFF; DNA: TGTGCCAGCAGTGAAGAGGGCGGGGAGCTGTTTTTT
length: 15; size: few; J: TRBJ1-1; D: NA; V: TRBV7-3; CDR3: CASSPRGGRYTEAFF; DNA: TGTGCCAGCAGCCCTAGGGGGGGCAGATACACTGAAGCTTTCTTT
length: 15; size: many; J: TRBJ2-3; D: TRBD2; V: TRBV5-1; CDR3: CASSTQTSDTDTQYF; DNA: TGCGCCAGCAGCACACAGACTAGCGACACAGATACGCAGTATTTT
length: 14; size: many; J: TRBJ1-2; D: TRBD1; V: TRBV7-9; CDR3: CASSLDRGLYGYTF; DNA: TGTGCCAGCAGCTTAGACAGGGGGCTTTATGGCTACACCTTC
length: 15; size: many; J: TRBJ1-2; D: TRBD1; V: TRBV6-1; CDR3: CASSAGTGNNYGYTF; DNA: TGTGCCAGCAGCGCCGGGACAGGAAACAACTATGGCTACACCTTC
length: 13; size: many; J: TRBJ2-7; D: TRBD1; V: TRBV5-8; CDR3: CASSPDRGYEQYF; DNA: TGTGCCAGCAGCCCAGACAGGGGCTACGAGCAGTACTTC
length: 15; size: many; J: TRBJ1-4; D: TRBD1; V: TRBV28; CDR3: CASSLGGTGEEKLFF; DNA: TGTGCCAGCAGCCTGGGCGGGACAGGGGAGGAAAAACTGTTTTTT
length: 15; size: many; J: TRBJ1-4; D: TRBD1; V: TRBV7-9; CDR3: CASSLGQGTNEKLFF; DNA: TGTGCCAGCAGCTTAGGACAGGGAACTAATGAAAAACTGTTTTTT
length: 15; size: NA; J: TRBJ2-7; D: NA; V: TRBV19; CDR3: CASGIDRSDIYEQYF; DNA: TGTGCCAGTGGTATAGATCGGAGCGATATCTACGAGCAGTACTTC
length: 13; size: medium-sized; J: TRBJ1-6; D: NA; V: TRBV20-1; CDR3: CSASPDMRSPLHF; DNA: TGCAGTGCTAGTCCCGACATGCGGTCACCCCTCCACTTT
length: 16; size: few; J: TRBJ2-3; D: NA; V: TRBV6-5; CDR3: CASSPQFDTRTDTQYF; DNA: TGTGCCAGCAGTCCCCAATTTGACACTCGCACAGATACGCAGTATTTT
length: 16; size: many; J: TRBJ2-3; D: NA; V: TRBV29-1; CDR3: CSVDTRRASSTDTQYF; DNA: TGCAGCGTTGATACGCGTCGGGCTTCGAGCACAGATACGCAGTATTTT
length: 14; size: NA; J: TRBJ2-3; D: TRBD2; V: TRBV15; CDR3: CATSRAGLIETQYF; DNA: TGTGCCACCAGCAGAGCGGGACTAATAGAGACGCAGTATTTT
length: 13; size: NA; J: TRBJ2-7; D: TRBD1; V: TRBV20-1; CDR3: CSAPRTGPYEQHF; DNA: TGCAGTGCTCCGAGGACAGGACCCTACGAGCAGCACTTC
length: 14; size: NA; J: TRBJ1-4; D: NA; V: TRBV6-6; CDR3: CASREPGRGEKLFF; DNA: TGTGCCAGCAGGGAACCAGGGCGGGGGGAAAAACTGTTTTTT
length: 14; size: many; J: TRBJ1-5; D: TRBD1; V: TRBV28; CDR3: CASRGQVGGQPQHF; DNA: TGTGCCAGCAGGGGACAGGTCGGGGGTCAGCCCCAGCATTTT
length: 13; size: NA; J: TRBJ2-7; D: TRBD1; V: TRBV29-1; CDR3: CSVADRVSYEQYF; DNA: TGCAGCGTTGCGGACAGGGTGTCCTACGAGCAGTACTTC
length: 16; size: many; J: TRBJ2-6; D: NA; V: TRBV7-3; CDR3: CASSPRWGAGANVLTF; DNA: TGTGCCAGCAGCCCCCGGTGGGGGGCTGGGGCCAACGTCCTGACTTTC
length: 19; size: many; J: TRBJ2-6; D: TRBD2; V: TRBV19; CDR3: CASTHNGGGGLAGANVLTF; DNA: TGTGCCAGTACCCACAACGGGGGGGGCGGCCTAGCCGGGGCCAACGTCCTGACTTTC
length: 19; size: NA; J: TRBJ2-2; D: TRBD2; V: TRBV4-3; CDR3: CASSQAGLAGEFPPGELFF; DNA: TGCGCCAGCAGCCAAGCGGGACTAGCGGGAGAGTTCCCCCCCGGGGAGCTGTTTTTT
length: 13; size: many; J: TRBJ1-6; D: NA; V: TRBV30; CDR3: CAFRDTGGSPLHF; DNA: TGTGCCTTCCGGGACACGGGAGGTTCACCCCTCCACTTT
length: 15; size: many; J: TRBJ1-5; D: TRBD1; V: TRBV2; CDR3: CASRSGQGRNQPQHF; DNA: TGTGCCAGCAGATCGGGACAGGGGCGAAATCAGCCCCAGCATTTT
length: 13; size: many; J: TRBJ2-1; D: NA; V: TRBV6-1; CDR3: CASSGSGSSEQFF; DNA: TGTGCCAGCAGTGGATCGGGATCAAGTGAGCAGTTCTTC
length: 14; size: few; J: TRBJ2-1; D: NA; V: TRBV20-1; CDR3: CSARGASGYNEQSF; DNA: TGCAGTGCTCGGGGGGCTAGCGGTTACAATGAGCAGTCCTTC
length: 15; size: NA; J: TRBJ1-5; D: TRBD1; V: TRBV20-1; CDR3: CSVLKQGMYEQPQHF; DNA: TGCAGTGTGCTAAAACAGGGGATGTACGAGCAGCCCCAGCATTTT
length: 14; size: many; J: TRBJ2-7; D: NA; V: TRBV27; CDR3: CASRKQGPSNEQYF; DNA: TGTGCCAGCAGGAAACAGGGTCCATCGAACGAGCAGTACTTC
length: 15; size: many; J: TRBJ2-7; D: TRBD2; V: TRBV19; CDR3: CASAGNLAGSYEQYF; DNA: TGTGCCAGTGCGGGAAACCTAGCGGGCTCCTACGAGCAGTACTTC
length: 16; size: NA; J: TRBJ1-5; D: NA; V: TRBV20-1; CDR3: CSARDGHRSVNQPQHF; DNA: TGCAGTGCCCGAGACGGGCACAGATCAGTCAATCAGCCCCAGCATTTT
length: 16; size: NA; J: TRBJ1-2; D: NA; V: TRBV7-2; CDR3: CASSLVSGNLTYGHTF; DNA: TGTGCCAGCAGCTTAGTGAGCGGGAATCTGACCTATGGCCACACCTTC
length: 12; size: NA; J: TRBJ2-1; D: TRBD1; V: TRBV24-1; CDR3: CVTRGQGHEQFF; DNA: TGTGTCACCAGAGGACAGGGGCACGAGCAGTTCTTC
length: 13; size: many; J: TRBJ2-5; D: NA; V: TRBV20-1; CDR3: CSARSGARETQYF; DNA: TGCAGTGCTAGATCCGGGGCGCGGGAGACCCAGTACTTC
length: 13; size: many; J: TRBJ2-2; D: NA; V: TRBV18; CDR3: CASSPRGTGELFF; DNA: TGTGCCAGCTCACCGCGGGGAACCGGGGAGCTGTTTTTT
length: 12; size: many; J: TRBJ1-2; D: NA; V: TRBV29-1; CDR3: CSVDKGAYGYTF; DNA: TGCAGCGTTGATAAAGGTGCCTATGGCTACACCTTC
length: 15; size: many; J: TRBJ2-3; D: NA; V: TRBV9; CDR3: CASSVVKGLTDTQYF; DNA: TGTGCCAGCAGCGTAGTGAAGGGCCTCACAGATACGCAGTATTTT
length: 14; size: medium-sized; J: TRBJ2-1; D: TRBD2; V: TRBV29-1; CDR3: CSVDMGGGYNEQFF; DNA: TGCAGCGTTGATATGGGCGGGGGTTACAATGAGCAGTTCTTC
length: 14; size: many; J: TRBJ2-3; D: NA; V: TRBV24-1; CDR3: CATSDAGLTDTQYF; DNA: TGTGCCACCAGTGACGCGGGCCTCACAGATACGCAGTATTTT
length: 16; size: NA; J: TRBJ2-6; D: TRBD1; V: TRBV28; CDR3: CASRGTDRAGANVLTF; DNA: TGTGCCAGCAGGGGGACCGACAGGGCCGGGGCCAACGTCCTGACTTTC
length: 13; size: many; J: TRBJ1-2; D: TRBD1; V: TRBV13; CDR3: CASRGTEYYGYTF; DNA: TGTGCCAGCAGGGGGACAGAGTACTATGGCTACACCTTC
length: 15; size: NA; J: TRBJ2-3; D: NA; V: TRBV2; CDR3: CASSVEDLGTDTQYF; DNA: TGTGCCAGCAGTGTCGAAGATCTGGGCACAGATACGCAGTATTTT
length: 15; size: many; J: TRBJ2-1; D: NA; V: TRBV7-9; CDR3: CASSLAGGRYNEQFF; DNA: TGTGCCAGCAGCTTAGCCGGAGGGCGTTACAATGAGCAGTTCTTC
length: 15; size: many; J: TRBJ2-7; D: TRBD1; V: TRBV20-1; CDR3: CSAPDSRTGGYEQYF; DNA: TGCAGTGCCCCGGACTCGAGGACAGGGGGCTACGAGCAGTACTTC